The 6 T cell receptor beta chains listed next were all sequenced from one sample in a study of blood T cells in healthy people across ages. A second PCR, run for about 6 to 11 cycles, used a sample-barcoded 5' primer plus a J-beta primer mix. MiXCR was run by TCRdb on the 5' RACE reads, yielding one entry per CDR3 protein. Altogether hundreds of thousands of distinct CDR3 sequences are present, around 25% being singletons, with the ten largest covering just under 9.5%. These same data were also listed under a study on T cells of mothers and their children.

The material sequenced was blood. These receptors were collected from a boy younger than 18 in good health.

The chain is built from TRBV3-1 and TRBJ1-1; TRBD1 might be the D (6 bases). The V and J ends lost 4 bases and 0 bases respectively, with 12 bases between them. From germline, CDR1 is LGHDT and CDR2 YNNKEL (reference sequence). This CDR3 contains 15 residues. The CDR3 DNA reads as TGTGCCAGCAGCCGGGGGCCTAGAATGAACACTGAAGCTTTCTTT. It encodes CASSRGPRMNTEAFF.

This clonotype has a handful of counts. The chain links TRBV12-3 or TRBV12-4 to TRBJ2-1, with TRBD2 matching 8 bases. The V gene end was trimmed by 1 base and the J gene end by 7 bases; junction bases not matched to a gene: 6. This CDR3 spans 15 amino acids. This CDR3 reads CASSLGSVAGNEQFF. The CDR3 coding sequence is TGTGCCAGCAGTTTAGGCTCCGTAGCGGGGAATGAGCAGTTCTTC.

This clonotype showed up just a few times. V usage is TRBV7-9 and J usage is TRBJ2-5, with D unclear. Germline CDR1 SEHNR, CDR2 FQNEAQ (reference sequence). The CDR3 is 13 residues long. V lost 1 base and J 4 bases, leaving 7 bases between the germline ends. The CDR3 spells CASSLDSRETQYF. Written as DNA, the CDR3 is TGTGCCAGCAGCTTAGACTCGAGAGAGACCCAGTACTTC.

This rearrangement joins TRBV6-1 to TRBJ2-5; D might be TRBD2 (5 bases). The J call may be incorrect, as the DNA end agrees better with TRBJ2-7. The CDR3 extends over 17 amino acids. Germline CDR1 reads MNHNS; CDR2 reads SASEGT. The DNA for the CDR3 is TGTGCCAGCAGCAACGGGGTCGTTGGAAGTCCTTTCTACGAGCAGTACTTC. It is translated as CASSNGVVGSPFYEQYF.

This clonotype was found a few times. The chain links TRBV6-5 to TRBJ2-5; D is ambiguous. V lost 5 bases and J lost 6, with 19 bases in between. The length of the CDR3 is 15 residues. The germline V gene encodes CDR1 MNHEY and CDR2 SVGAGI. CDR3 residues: CASSPPNSVSKTQYF. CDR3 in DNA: TGTGCCAGCAGTCCCCCGAACTCGGTCTCGAAGACCCAGTACTTC.

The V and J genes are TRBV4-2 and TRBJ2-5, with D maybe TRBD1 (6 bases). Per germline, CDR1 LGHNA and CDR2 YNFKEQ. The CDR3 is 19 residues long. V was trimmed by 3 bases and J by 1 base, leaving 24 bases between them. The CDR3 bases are TGTGCCAGCAGCCATCCCAGGGGACCCAACGATTTGGTCCAAGAGACCCAGTACTTC. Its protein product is CASSHPRGPNDLVQETQYF.